This entry describes one TCR beta chain. Its target is not known. The source of the sample is a study of cytomegalovirus exposure and HLA in healthy donors. Across the whole study: The study's early data release held 80 million to 95 million unique TCRs from HLA-typed donors.

Healthy bone marrow donors made up the cohort. PCR used 60 Vbeta primers and 13 Jbeta primers. Assay: immunoSEQ multiplex PCR; the TCRdb copy retains only in-frame clones and omits some. The table records roughly 160,000 clones, around four fifths of them present only once. The CDR3 runs 14 residues. Germline CDR1 reads SGHVS; CDR2 reads FNYEAQ. The V segment lost 5 bases and the J segment 3 bases; nucleotides outside the gene matches: 3. Study-level points and caveats: For TCR beta chains, V- and J-gene trimming was later linked to a missense DCLRE1C variant. Researchers had no immune exposure information except CMV serostatus available.

The V call is TRBV7-6, the J call TRBJ2-1; 8 nucleotides agree with TRBD1. Sample: PBMCs. The sequence derives from a man aged 50 or older in good health and CMV-seropositive. The CDR3 spells CASSRTGYYNEQFF. DNA for the CDR3: TGTGCCAGCAGCCGGACAGGGTACTACAATGAGCAGTTCTTC.